Each of the 27 T cell receptor beta chains below was sequenced from the same sample in a study of technical replicates of blood from a handful of donors. Only in-frame clones appear in the TCRdb table, and some are missing; sequencing was by immunoSEQ multiplex PCR. The repertoire consists of approximately 76,000 clones, with over 75% occurring once and the leading ten covering 0.25%. Sequencing was performed on T cells isolated from PBMCs. All receptors derive from a human donor in good health.

J is TRBJ2-1 and V is TRBV19, with 7 bases identical to TRBD1. This CDR3 has 15 amino acids. Germline CDR1 LNHDA, CDR2 SQIVND (reference sequence). The V gene end was trimmed by 4 bases and the J gene end by 4 bases; junction bases not matched to a gene: 7. CDR3 sequence reads: CASSKGAGGYNEQFF. The DNA of the CDR3 is TGTGCCAGTAGTAAAGGGGCAGGGGGATACAATGAGCAGTTCTTC.

The chain uses TRBV9 and TRBJ1-1; 7 nucleotides line up with TRBD1. This CDR3 comprises 14 residues. The trim removed 4 bases at V and 4 bases at J, leaving 7 bases unmatched. Germline V CDR1 and CDR2: SGDLS, YYNGEE. The CDR3 DNA reads as TGTGCCAGCAGCTTCGAGACAGGGAGCACTGAAGCTTTCTTT. Residues: CASSFETGSTEAFF.

The chain employs TRBV7-8 and TRBJ2-1, with TRBD2 identical over 11 bases. Looked up from germline, CDR1 is SGHVS and CDR2 is FQNEAQ. J was trimmed by 8 bases and V by 3 bases; bases with no gene match: 6. This CDR3 region has 15 residues. As DNA, the CDR3 is TGTGCCAGCAGCTTGGGTGGACTAGCGGGTGATGAGCAGTTCTTC. Translated, it gives CASSLGGLAGDEQFF.

The chain carries TRBV2 and TRBJ2-5, with 10 positions matching TRBD2. The CDR3 spans 12 residues. Germline V gives CDR1 SNHLY, CDR2 FYNNEI. V shed 10 bases and J 12 bases; nucleotides not matched to a gene: 11. CDR3: CAIGAGGSPKYF. The CDR3 DNA reads as TGTGCCATAGGAGCGGGAGGGTCACCGAAGTACTTC.

CDR3 residues: CASSTSDRGISYEQYF. The CDR3 DNA is TGTGCCAGCAGCACATCCGACAGGGGGATCTCCTACGAGCAGTACTTC. The V and J genes are TRBV28 and TRBJ2-7; 9 bases are a match to TRBD1. CDR1 is MDHEN, CDR2 SYDVKM, per germline. V shed 6 bases, J shed 0 bases, and the junction held 9 bases outside the gene matches. The CDR3 totals 16 residues. Looking up the rest from reference TRBV28 and TRBJ2-7 gives the full variable domain: DVKVTQSSRYLVKRTGEKVFLECVQDMDHENMFWYRQDPGLGLRLIYFSYDVKMKEKGDIPEGYSVSREKKERFSLILESASTNQTSMYLCASSTSDRGISYEQYFGPGTRLTVT.

The DNA for the CDR3 is TGTGCCAGCAGTGAACCGGGACACACTAACCCTAAGGGGTATGGCTACACCTTC. It specifies CASSEPGHTNPKGYGYTF. V and J are TRBV6-1 and TRBJ1-2; tentative D call: TRBD1 (6 bases). The CDR3 contains 18 residues. Germline V gene lookup returns CDR1 MNHNS and CDR2 SASEGT. The V end was cut by 2 bases, the J end by 5 bases, with 24 bases between.

V usage is TRBV2 and J usage is TRBJ1-1; the match to TRBD1 covers 9 bases. Germline CDR1 SNHLY, CDR2 FYNNEI. The length of the CDR3 is 14 residues. V was clipped by 8 bases and J by 5 bases; unmatched bases: 9. This chain's CDR3 is CASETTGGLTEAFF. DNA for the CDR3: TGTGCCAGCGAGACAACAGGGGGCCTGACTGAAGCTTTCTTT.

This sequence joins TRBV30 and TRBJ1-1, with TRBD1 matching 7 bases. This CDR3 contains 14 residues. CDR1 is GTSNPN and CDR2 is SVGIG in the germline V gene (reference sequence). V lost 2 bases to trimming and J lost 4 bases; unmatched junction nucleotides: 7. For the CDR3, the DNA is TGTGCCTGGAGTACAAACCAGGGGGGCACTGAAGCTTTCTTT. Its protein is CAWSTNQGGTEAFF.

The chain is built from TRBV9 and TRBJ2-1; D call uncertain. This CDR3 contains 15 residues. Germline CDR1 reads SGDLS; CDR2 reads YYNGEE. V was clipped by 4 bases and J by 4 bases, with 15 bases between them. CDR3 sequence: CASSSRSMAYNEQFF. The CDR3 DNA follows: TGTGCCAGCAGCTCCCGTAGCATGGCTTACAATGAGCAGTTCTTC.

V and J are TRBV7-9 and TRBJ2-1, with 9 nucleotides matching TRBD1. With 5 bases clipped from V and 9 bases from J, the junction kept 8 bases outside the gene matches. This CDR3 comprises 14 residues. In germline, CDR1 is SEHNR, CDR2 FQNEAQ (reference sequence). The CDR3 loop reads CASSPRDRDSEQFF. The CDR3 bases are TGTGCCAGCAGCCCCCGGGACAGGGACAGTGAGCAGTTCTTC.

V usage is TRBV5-4 and J usage is TRBJ2-1; 10 nucleotides align to TRBD1. Germline loops: CDR1 SGHNT, CDR2 YYREEE (reference sequence). With V trimmed by 5 bases and J by 3 bases, 5 bases remained unmatched. This CDR3 is built from 15 residues. In DNA form, the CDR3 reads TGTGCCAGCAGGGCCGGGACAGGGGTCTACAATGAGCAGTTCTTC. This encodes CASRAGTGVYNEQFF.

The chain links TRBV7-9 to TRBJ2-3; the D is unclear. V was clipped by 0 bases and J by 5 bases, with 9 bases between them. CDR3 length: 14 amino acids. CDR1 is SEHNR, CDR2 FQNEAQ, per germline (reference sequence). The CDR3 coding sequence is TGTGCCAGCAGCTTAGCGCAGGCAAAAGATACGCAGTATTTT. It specifies CASSLAQAKDTQYF.

The V call is TRBV6-1, the J call TRBJ1-5; the D gene is possibly TRBD1 (5 bases). Trimming shortened V by 6 bases and J by 6 bases, and 15 bases separated the two germline ends. The CDR3 contains 14 residues. Germline V gene sequence: CDR1 MNHNS, CDR2 SASEGT. The CDR3 region is CASRVRGAGQPQHF. CDR3 DNA sequence: TGTGCCAGCAGGGTTAGGGGAGCGGGTCAGCCCCAGCATTTT.

The CDR3 DNA sequence: TGTGCCAGCACCCCTCCAGGTTCCCAAGAGACCCAGTACTTC. As protein: CASTPPGSQETQYF. This chain links TRBV9 with TRBJ2-5; D unclear. The ends were cut back, 6 bases at V and 1 base at J, with 13 bases in the middle. CDR1 SGDLS and CDR2 YYNGEE come from the germline V gene. CDR3 length equals 14 residues.

The J gene is TRBJ1-1, the V gene TRBV18; D possibly corresponds to TRBD1 (5 bases). Per germline, CDR1 KGHSH and CDR2 LQKENI. The CDR3 sequence is 13 residues long. V lost 3 bases, J lost 5 bases, and 10 bases lay in between. CDR3 bases: TGTGCCAGCTCACCCGGGGGGACGACTGAAGCTTTCTTT. Residues: CASSPGGTTEAFF.

V and J are TRBV11-3 and TRBJ2-1, with 7 bases that match TRBD2. The germline CDR1 and CDR2 sequences are SGHNT and YENEEA. CDR3 length: 13 amino acids. J was trimmed by 7 bases and V by 5 bases; bases with no gene match: 5. DNA for the CDR3: TGTGCCAGCAGCGCGGGAGTCTATAATGAGCAGTTCTTC. It translates to CASSAGVYNEQFF. Full variable domain (missing parts from reference TRBV11-3 and TRBJ2-1): EAGVVQSPRYKIIEKKQPVAFWCNPISGHNTLYWYLQNLGQGPELLIRYENEEAVDDSQLPKDRFSAERLKGVDSTLKIQPAELGDSAVYLCASSAGVYNEQFFGPGTRLTVL.

This clone was seen just once. The chain recombines TRBV11-2 with TRBJ2-1; 7 nucleotides align to TRBD1. The CDR3 contains 14 residues. CDR1 is SGHAT and CDR2 is FQNNGV in the germline V gene. V dropped 6 bases and J dropped 6; count of bases not matched to a gene: 8. CDR3 region: CASREQGTSNEQFF. The CDR3 bases are TGTGCCAGCAGGGAACAGGGGACGAGCAATGAGCAGTTCTTC.

Comments on this clone: Germline and junction disagree at one end, which may indicate a read error. The genes are TRBV5-1 and TRBJ2-7; D may be TRBD2 (5 bases). The V gene's germline CDR1 is SGHRS and CDR2 YFSETQ. This CDR3 has 14 residues. CDR3 in DNA: TGCGCCAGCAGCTTGGAGACTGGCGACTACGACCAGTACTTC. This codes for CASSLETGDYDQYF. Full variable domain (missing parts from reference TRBV5-1 and TRBJ2-7): KAGVTQTPRYLIKTRGQQVTLSCSPISGHRSVSWYQQTPGQGLQFLFEYFSETQRNKGNFPGRFSGRQFSNSRSEMNVSTLELGDSALYLCASSLETGDYDQYFGPGTRLTVT.

This chain joins TRBV30 and TRBJ1-1; a weak D match, TRBD1 (5 bases). Germline loops: CDR1 GTSNPN, CDR2 SVGIG (reference sequence). The CDR3 totals 14 residues. The V end was cut by 0 bases, the J end by 6 bases, with 14 bases between. CDR3 sequence reads: CAWSVSWGDSEAFF. The CDR3 coding sequence is TGTGCCTGGAGTGTGTCTTGGGGGGATTCTGAAGCTTTCTTT.

The genes are TRBV18 and TRBJ1-1; 8 positions agree with TRBD1. The CDR3 is 17 amino acids. CDR1 is KGHSH and CDR2 is LQKENI in the germline V gene. Losses at the gene ends were 0 bases for V and 1 base for J; bases not matched to a gene: 7. CDR3 nucleotides: TGTGCCAGCTCACCACCCTCCGACAGGGGCCAGAACACTGAAGCTTTCTTT. Translating it yields CASSPPSDRGQNTEAFF. Drawing the rest from reference TRBV18 and TRBJ1-1, the complete variable domain is NAGVMQNPRHLVRRRGQEARLRCSPMKGHSHVYWYRQLPEEGLKFMVYLQKENIIDESGMPKERFSAEFPKEGPSILRIQQVVRGDSAAYFCASSPPSDRGQNTEAFFGQGTRLTVV.

This CDR3 reads CASSVAGNAYEQYF. CDR3 DNA sequence: TGTGCCAGCAGCGTAGCAGGGAATGCCTACGAGCAGTACTTC. The rearrangement uses TRBV9 and TRBJ2-7; tentatively, D is TRBD1 (5 bases). There are 14 residues in the CDR3. V dropped 0 bases and J dropped 2 bases, with 9 bases sitting between them. Per the germline V gene, CDR1 is SGDLS and CDR2 is YYNGEE.

The chain recombines TRBV30 with TRBJ1-4; the D is unclear. Between the trimmed V and J ends, which lost 2 bases and 7 bases, there was a span of 8 bases. The CDR3 runs to 12 residues. CDR1 is GTSNPN and CDR2 is SVGIG in the germline V gene (reference sequence). CDR3 coding DNA: TGTGCCTGGAGTTCGCCGGGTGAAAAACTGTTTTTT. As protein: CAWSSPGEKLFF.

The chain recombines TRBV10-1 with TRBJ2-3; D gene uncertain. Germline CDR1 is WNHNN and CDR2 is SYGVQD (reference sequence). V was cut by 3 bases and J by 6 bases, with 13 bases left in between. This CDR3 has 14 residues. Written as DNA, the CDR3 is TGCGCCAGCAGTGACAGTCGATCTCTCGATACGCAGTATTTT. It codes for CASSDSRSLDTQYF.

The chain uses TRBV6-5 and TRBJ1-2, with unresolved D. This CDR3 is built from 13 residues. The V end was cut by 2 bases, the J end by 4 bases, with 8 bases between. Germline V gene sequence: CDR1 MNHEY, CDR2 SVGAGI. CDR3 sequence: CASSYAGFYGYTF. The CDR3, as DNA: TGTGCCAGCAGTTACGCGGGCTTCTATGGCTACACCTTC.

CDR3 protein: CASRTSGTRYNEQFF. The CDR3 coding sequence is TGTGCCAGCAGGACAAGCGGGACCCGATACAATGAGCAGTTCTTC. The rearrangement joins TRBV6-6 to TRBJ2-1; 7 bases align to TRBD2. CDR1 is MNHNY, CDR2 SVGAGI, per germline (reference sequence). V shed 6 bases, J shed 4 bases, and the junction held 9 bases outside the gene matches. CDR3 length equals 15 residues.

The gene calls are TRBV7-9 and TRBJ1-5; D gene ambiguous. The CDR3 has 13 residues. Germline V gene lookup returns CDR1 SEHNR and CDR2 FQNEAQ (reference sequence). V was pared by 1 base and J by 7 bases, with 8 bases between. CDR3 DNA: TGTGCCAGCAGCTTAGACCACAACCAGCCCCAGCATTTT. Protein product: CASSLDHNQPQHF. Together with reference TRBV7-9 and TRBJ1-5, the CDR3 gives the full variable domain: DTGVSQNPRHKITKRGQNVTFRCDPISEHNRLYWYRQTLGQGPEFLTYFQNEAQLEKSRLLSDRFSAERPKGSFSTLEIQRTEQGDSAMYLCASSLDHNQPQHFGDGTRLSIL.

This clone appeared a few times. V and J are TRBV4-1 and TRBJ1-4; D gene unclear. The CDR3 has 14 amino acids. Trimming took 0 bases from V and 3 from J, leaving 5 bases between them. Germline-derived CDR1 and CDR2 are MGHRA and YSYEKL. Written as DNA, the CDR3 is TGCGCCAGCAGCCAAGAGTCGGCTAATGAAAAACTGTTTTTT. Amino acids: CASSQESANEKLFF.